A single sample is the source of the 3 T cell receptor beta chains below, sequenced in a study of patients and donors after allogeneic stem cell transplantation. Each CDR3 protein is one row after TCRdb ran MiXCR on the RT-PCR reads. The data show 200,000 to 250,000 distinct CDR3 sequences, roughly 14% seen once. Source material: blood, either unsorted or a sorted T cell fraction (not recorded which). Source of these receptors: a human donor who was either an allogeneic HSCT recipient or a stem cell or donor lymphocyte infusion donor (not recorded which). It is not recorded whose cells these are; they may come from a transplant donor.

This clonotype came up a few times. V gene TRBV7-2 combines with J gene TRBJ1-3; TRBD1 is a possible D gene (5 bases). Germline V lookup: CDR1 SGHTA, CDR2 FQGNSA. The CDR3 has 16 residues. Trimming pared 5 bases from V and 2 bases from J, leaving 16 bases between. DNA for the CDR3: TGTGCCAGCAGCCTCCTCCGACAGATCGCTGGAAACACCATATATTTT. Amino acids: CASSLLRQIAGNTIYF.

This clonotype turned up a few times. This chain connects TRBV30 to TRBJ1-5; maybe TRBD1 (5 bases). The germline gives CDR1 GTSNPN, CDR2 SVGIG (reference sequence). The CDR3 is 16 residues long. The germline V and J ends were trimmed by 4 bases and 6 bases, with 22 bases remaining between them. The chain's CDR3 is CAWTWGSFQRGQPQHF. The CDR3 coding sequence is TGTGCCTGGACTTGGGGCAGCTTCCAGCGAGGTCAGCCCCAGCATTTT.

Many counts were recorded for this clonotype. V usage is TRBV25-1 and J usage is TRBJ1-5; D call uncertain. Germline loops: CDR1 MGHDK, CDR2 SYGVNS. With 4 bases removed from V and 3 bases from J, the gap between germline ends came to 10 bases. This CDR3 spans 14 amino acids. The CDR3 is CASSARQINQPQHF. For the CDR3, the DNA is TGTGCCAGCAGTGCCAGGCAGATCAATCAGCCCCAGCATTTT.